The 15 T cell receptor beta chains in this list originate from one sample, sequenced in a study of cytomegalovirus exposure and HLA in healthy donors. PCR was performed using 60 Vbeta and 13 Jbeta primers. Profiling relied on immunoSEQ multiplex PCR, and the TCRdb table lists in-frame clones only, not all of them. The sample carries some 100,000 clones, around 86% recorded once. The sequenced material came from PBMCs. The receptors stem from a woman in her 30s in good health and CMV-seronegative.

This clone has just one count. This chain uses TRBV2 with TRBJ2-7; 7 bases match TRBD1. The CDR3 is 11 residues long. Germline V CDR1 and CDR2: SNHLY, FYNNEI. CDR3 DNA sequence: TGTGCGACGACAGGGTTCAACGAGCAGTACTTC. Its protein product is CATTGFNEQYF.

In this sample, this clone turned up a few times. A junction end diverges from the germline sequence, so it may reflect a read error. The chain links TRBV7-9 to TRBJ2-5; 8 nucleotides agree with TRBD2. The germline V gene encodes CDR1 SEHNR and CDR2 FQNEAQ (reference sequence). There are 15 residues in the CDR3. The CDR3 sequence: CSSSFGSSGQETQYF. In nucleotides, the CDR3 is TGTTCCAGCAGCTTCGGGTCTAGCGGGCAAGAGACCCAGTACTTC. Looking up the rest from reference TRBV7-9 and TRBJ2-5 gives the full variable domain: DTGVSQNPRHKITKRGQNVTFRCDPISEHNRLYWYRQTLGQGPEFLTYFQNEAQLEKSRLLSDRFSAERPKGSFSTLEIQRTEQGDSAMYLCSSSFGSSGQETQYFGPGTRLLVL.

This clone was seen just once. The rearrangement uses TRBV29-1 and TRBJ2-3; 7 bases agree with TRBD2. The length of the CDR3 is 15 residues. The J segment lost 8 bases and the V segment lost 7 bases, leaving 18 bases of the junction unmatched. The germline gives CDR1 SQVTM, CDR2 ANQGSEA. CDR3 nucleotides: TGCAGCGCCGAGGACTTGAGGCGGGGCGGGGGTACGCAGTATTTT. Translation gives CSAEDLRRGGGTQYF.

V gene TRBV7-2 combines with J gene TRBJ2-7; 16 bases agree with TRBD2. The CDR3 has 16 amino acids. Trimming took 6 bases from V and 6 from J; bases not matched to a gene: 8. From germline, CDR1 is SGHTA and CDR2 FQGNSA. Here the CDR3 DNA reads TGTGCCAGCAGACAGGGACTAGCGGGAGGGTTCGCCGAGCAGTACTTC. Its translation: CASRQGLAGGFAEQYF.

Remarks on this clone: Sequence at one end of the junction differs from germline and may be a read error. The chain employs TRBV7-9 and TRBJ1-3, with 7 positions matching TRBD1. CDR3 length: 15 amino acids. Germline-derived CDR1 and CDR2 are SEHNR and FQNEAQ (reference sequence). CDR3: CASSTAVPGQQTGGF. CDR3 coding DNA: TGTGCCAGCAGCACCGCCGTCCCGGGACAGCAAACTGGAGGCTTT.

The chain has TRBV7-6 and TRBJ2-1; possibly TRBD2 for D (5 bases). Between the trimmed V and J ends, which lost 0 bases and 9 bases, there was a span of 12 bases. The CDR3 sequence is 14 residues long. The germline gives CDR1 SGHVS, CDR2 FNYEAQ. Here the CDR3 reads CASSLADGLGEQFF. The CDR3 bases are TGTGCCAGCAGCTTAGCCGATGGACTGGGTGAGCAGTTCTTC.

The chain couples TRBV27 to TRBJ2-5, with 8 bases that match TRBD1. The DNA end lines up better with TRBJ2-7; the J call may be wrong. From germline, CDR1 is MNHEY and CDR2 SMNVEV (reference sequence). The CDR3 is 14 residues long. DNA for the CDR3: TGTGCCAGCAGTTACGCAGGGGGCGTATACGAGCAGTACTTC. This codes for CASSYAGGVYEQYF.

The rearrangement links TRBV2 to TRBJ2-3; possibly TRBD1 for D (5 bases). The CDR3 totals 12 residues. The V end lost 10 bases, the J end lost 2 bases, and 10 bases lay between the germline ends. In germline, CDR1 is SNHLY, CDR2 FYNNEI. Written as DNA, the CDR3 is TGTGCCACCAAGACAGACACAGATACGCAGTATTTT. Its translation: CATKTDTDTQYF. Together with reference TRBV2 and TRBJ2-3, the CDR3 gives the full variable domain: EPEVTQTPSHQVTQMGQEVILRCVPISNHLYFYWYRQILGQKVEFLVSFYNNEISEKSEIFDDQFSVERPDGSNFTLKIRSTKLEDSAMYFCATKTDTDTQYFGPGTRLTVL.

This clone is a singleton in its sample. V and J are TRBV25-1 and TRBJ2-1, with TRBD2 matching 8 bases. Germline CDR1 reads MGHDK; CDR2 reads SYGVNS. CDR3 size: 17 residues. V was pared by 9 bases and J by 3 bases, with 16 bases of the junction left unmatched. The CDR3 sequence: CARERSGGSLFYNEQFF. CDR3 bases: TGTGCCAGGGAGAGATCGGGGGGGTCTCTATTCTACAATGAGCAGTTCTTC.

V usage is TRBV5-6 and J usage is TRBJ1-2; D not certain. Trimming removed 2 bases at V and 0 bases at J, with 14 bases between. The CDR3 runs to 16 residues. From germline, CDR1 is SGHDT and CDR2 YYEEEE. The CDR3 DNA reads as TGTGCCAGCAGCTTCCCCGCGGAGCAGACTAACTATGGCTACACCTTC. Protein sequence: CASSFPAEQTNYGYTF.

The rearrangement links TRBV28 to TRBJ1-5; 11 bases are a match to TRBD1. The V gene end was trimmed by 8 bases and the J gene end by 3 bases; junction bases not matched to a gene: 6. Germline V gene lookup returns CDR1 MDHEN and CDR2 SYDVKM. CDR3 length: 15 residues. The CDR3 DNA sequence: TGTGCCAGCCCGGGACAGGGGGTCCCCAATCAGCCCCAGCATTTT. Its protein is CASPGQGVPNQPQHF.

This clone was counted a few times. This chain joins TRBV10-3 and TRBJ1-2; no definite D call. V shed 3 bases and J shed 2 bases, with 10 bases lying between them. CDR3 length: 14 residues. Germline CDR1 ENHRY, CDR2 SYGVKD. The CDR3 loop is CAISDIGSNYGYTF. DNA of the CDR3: TGTGCCATCAGTGATATCGGGAGCAACTATGGCTACACCTTC.

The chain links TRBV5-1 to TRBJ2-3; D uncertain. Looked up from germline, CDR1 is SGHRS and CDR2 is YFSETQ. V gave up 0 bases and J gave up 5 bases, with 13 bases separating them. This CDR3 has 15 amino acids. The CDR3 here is CASSLAVQKLDTQYF. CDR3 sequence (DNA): TGCGCCAGCAGCTTGGCGGTACAGAAACTAGATACGCAGTATTTT.

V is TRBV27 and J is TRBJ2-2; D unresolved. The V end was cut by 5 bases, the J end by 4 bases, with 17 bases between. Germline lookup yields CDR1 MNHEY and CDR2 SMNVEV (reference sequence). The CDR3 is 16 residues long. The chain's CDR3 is CASSPALAAATGELFF. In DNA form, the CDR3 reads TGTGCCAGCAGTCCCGCCCTTGCGGCGGCCACCGGGGAGCTGTTTTTT.

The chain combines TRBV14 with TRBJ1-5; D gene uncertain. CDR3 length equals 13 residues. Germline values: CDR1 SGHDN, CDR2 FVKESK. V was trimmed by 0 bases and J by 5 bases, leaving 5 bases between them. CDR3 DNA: TGTGCCAGCAGCCAAGAGAGGGATCAGCCCCAGCATTTT. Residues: CASSQERDQPQHF.